This T cell receptor (beta chain) was documented in a study of graft-versus-host responses after intestinal transplantation. Study background: The whole recipient group had anti-thymocyte globulin induction followed by tacrolimus and steroids for roughly 3 years. The study's findings and limits: Peak GvH clone levels in circulation were associated with early post-transplant HvG declines.

Sequenced by immunoSEQ multiplex PCR; TCRdb stores in-frame clones only, minus some. The table lists 86,000 or so clones, approximately 90% of them singletons. For this clone: The antigen is not known.

This TCR derives from a human donor who received an intestinal transplant. The sample in question was unstimulated CD8+ T cells sorted from spleen or lymph node cells, obtained before intestinal transplant.

DNA of the CDR3: TGTGCCAGCAGTCAGAGCTACGAGCAGTACTTC. It specifies CASSQSYEQYF. This chain links TRBV6-6 with TRBJ2-7, with no clear D. From germline, CDR1 is MNHNY and CDR2 SVGAGI (reference sequence). V was trimmed by 5 bases and J by 3 bases, leaving 5 bases between them. The CDR3 extends over 11 amino acids.